This T cell receptor (beta chain) is drawn from a study of blood T cell repertoires in COVID-19. Study details: The analysed material was cDNA or gDNA that came from T cells, B-cell-depleted T cells, or PBMCs.

Per the original data handling: The authors estimated nucleated cell counts from reference gene primer amplification. This table comes from immunoSEQ multiplex PCR, and its TCRdb copy is limited to in-frame clones, with some not included. V, J and clone size reflect that table, while D and trimming were determined from the DNA. The table lists 250,000 or so clones, 85% to 90% of them singletons. V shed 5 bases, J shed 13 bases, and the junction held 9 bases outside the gene matches. Germline V lookup: CDR1 SGHTA, CDR2 FQGNSA. The CDR3 has 13 residues. The gene calls are TRBV7-2 and TRBJ2-4, with 9 bases that match TRBD2. The sequence was collected from a woman between 35 and 50 years old who had recovered from COVID-19. The sample consisted of peripheral blood. Here the CDR3 reads CASSPNVSGGQYF. In DNA form, the CDR3 reads TGTGCCAGCAGCCCAAACGTTAGCGGGGGCCAGTACTTC.